A selection of T cell receptor beta chains follows, all from one sample in a study of CD8+ T cells in alopecia areata. Sequenced by immunoSEQ multiplex PCR; TCRdb stores in-frame clones only, minus some. The sample carries around 150,000 clones, 65% recorded once. The source was CD4+ T cells sorted from blood, collected at week 4, from a patient treated with tofacitinib. These receptors came from a human donor with alopecia areata. CDR3s include the opening cysteine and the closing phenylalanine or tryptophan. Each record gives: J gene, V gene, clone size, D gene, CDR3 protein, CDR3 DNA. D genes are given only for firm matches. Some rows mark clone size as missing; the rest say once, few, many or name a class of expanded clone.

TRBJ2-5,TRBV30,once,.,CAWSVKLYQETQYF,TGTGCCTGGAGTGTAAAGTTGTACCAAGAGACCCAGTACTTC
TRBJ2-7,TRBV15,.,.,CATSRDLRDEQYF,TGTGCCACCAGCAGAGATTTGCGGGACGAGCAGTACTTC
TRBJ2-3,TRBV5-1,.,TRBD1,CASSGTGGSDTQYF,TGCGCCAGCAGCGGAACAGGGGGCTCGGATACGCAGTATTTT
TRBJ1-3,TRBV29-1,.,.,CSVRTSGNTIYF,TGCAGCGTCAGGACCTCTGGAAACACCATATATTTT
TRBJ2-1,TRBV9,.,TRBD1,CASSVRAGGLGNEQFF,TGTGCCAGCAGCGTACGAGCAGGGGGCTTAGGTAATGAGCAGTTCTTC
TRBJ2-5,TRBV10-3,.,TRBD1,CAISESGQGIRETQYF,TGTGCCATCAGTGAGTCTGGACAGGGGATTCGAGAGACCCAGTACTTC
TRBJ2-5,TRBV6-6,.,TRBD1,CASSINTGGAETQYF,TGTGCCAGCAGTATCAATACAGGGGGCGCTGAGACCCAGTACTTC
TRBJ1-1,TRBV30,.,TRBD1,CAWSPIGQGGTEAFF,TGTGCCTGGAGTCCGATCGGACAGGGTGGCACTGAAGCTTTCTTT
TRBJ2-1,TRBV7-9,.,.,CASSNLFF,TGTGCCAGCAGCAATCTTTTCTTC
TRBJ2-1,TRBV30,.,.,CAWSGGLKNEQFF,TGTGCCTGGAGTGGAGGCCTGAAGAATGAGCAGTTCTTC
TRBJ2-1,TRBV5-1,.,.,CASSLGGDPYNEQFF,TGCGCCAGCAGCTTGGGAGGAGATCCCTACAATGAGCAGTTCTTC
TRBJ1-4,TRBV30,.,TRBD1,CAWSQGVNEKLFF,TGTGCCTGGAGCCAGGGGGTAAATGAAAAACTGTTTTTT
TRBJ2-1,TRBV6-1,.,.,CAHSRDYNEQFF,TGTGCCCACAGCAGGGATTACAATGAGCAGTTCTTC
TRBJ2-5,TRBV29-1,.,TRBD2,CSVRGLAGGQETQYF,TGCAGCGTTCGGGGACTAGCGGGGGGCCAAGAGACCCAGTACTTC
TRBJ2-3,TRBV29-1,few,TRBD1,CSGNRGAADTQYF,TGCAGCGGTAACAGGGGTGCGGCAGATACGCAGTATTTT
TRBJ2-5,TRBV29-1,.,.,CSVGGVIETQYF,TGCAGCGTTGGCGGGGTAATCGAGACCCAGTACTTC
TRBJ2-7,TRBV30,.,.,CAWSGNFRHEQYF,TGTGCCTGGTCCGGGAATTTCCGCCACGAGCAGTACTTC
TRBJ2-2,TRBV29-1,few,.,CSVEWTPNTGELFF,TGCAGCGTCGAATGGACCCCGAACACCGGGGAGCTGTTTTTT
TRBJ1-1,TRBV30,once,.,CARLWNTEAFF,TGTGCCCGACTGTGGAACACTGAAGCTTTCTTT
TRBJ1-5,TRBV5-1,.,.,CASSLTPNQPQHF,TGCGCCAGCAGCCTCACTCCCAATCAGCCCCAGCATTTT
TRBJ1-2,TRBV9,.,TRBD1,CASSPLTGDSVQAYGYTF,TGTGCCAGCAGCCCGCTAACAGGGGACTCGGTGCAGGCCTATGGCTACACCTTC
TRBJ2-5,TRBV5-4,.,.,CASSLAPRQVQETQYF,TGTGCCAGCAGCTTGGCTCCCAGACAGGTACAAGAGACCCAGTACTTC
TRBJ2-5,TRBV4-3,.,TRBD1,CASSLSRDREETQYF,TGCGCCAGCAGCCTAAGCAGGGACAGGGAGGAGACCCAGTACTTC
TRBJ1-2,TRBV7-9,.,TRBD1,CASVRQGAGDGYTF,TGTGCCAGCGTACGACAGGGGGCCGGGGATGGCTACACCTTC
TRBJ2-5,TRBV11-3,.,TRBD2,CASSLGRLAGATGETQYF,TGTGCCAGCAGCTTAGGTCGACTAGCGGGGGCCACGGGAGAGACCCAGTACTTC
TRBJ2-5,TRBV5-1,.,.,CASSYSDGGETQYF,TGCGCCAGCAGCTATTCGGACGGGGGAGAGACCCAGTACTTC